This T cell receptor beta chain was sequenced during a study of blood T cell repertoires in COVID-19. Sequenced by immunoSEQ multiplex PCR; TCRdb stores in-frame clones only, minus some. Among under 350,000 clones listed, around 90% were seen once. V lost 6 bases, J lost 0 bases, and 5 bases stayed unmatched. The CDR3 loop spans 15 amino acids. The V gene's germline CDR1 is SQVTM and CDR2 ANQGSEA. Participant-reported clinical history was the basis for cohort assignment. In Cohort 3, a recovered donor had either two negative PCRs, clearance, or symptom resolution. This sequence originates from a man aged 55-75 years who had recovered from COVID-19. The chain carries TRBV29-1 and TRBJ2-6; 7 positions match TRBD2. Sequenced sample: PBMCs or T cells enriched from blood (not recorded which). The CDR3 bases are TGCAGCGTCGGGGGGACGGACTCTGGGGCCAACGTCCTGACTTTC. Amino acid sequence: CSVGGTDSGANVLTF.